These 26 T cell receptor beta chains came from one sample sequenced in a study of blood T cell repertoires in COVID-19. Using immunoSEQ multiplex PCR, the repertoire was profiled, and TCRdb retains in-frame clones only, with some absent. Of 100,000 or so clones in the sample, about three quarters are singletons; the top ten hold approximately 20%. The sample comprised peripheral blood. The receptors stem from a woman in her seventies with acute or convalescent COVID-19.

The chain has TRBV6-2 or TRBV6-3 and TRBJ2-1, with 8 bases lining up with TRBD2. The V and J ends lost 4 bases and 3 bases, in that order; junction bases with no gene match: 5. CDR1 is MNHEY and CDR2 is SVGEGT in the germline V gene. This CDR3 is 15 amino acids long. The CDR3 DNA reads TGTGCCAGCAGTTCAGGACTAGCAGACTACAATGAGCAGTTCTTC. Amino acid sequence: CASSSGLADYNEQFF.

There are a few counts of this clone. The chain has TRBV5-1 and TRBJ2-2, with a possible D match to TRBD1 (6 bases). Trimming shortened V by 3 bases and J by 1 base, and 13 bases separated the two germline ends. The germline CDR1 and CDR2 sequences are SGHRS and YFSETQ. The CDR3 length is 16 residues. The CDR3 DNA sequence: TGCGCCAGCAGCTCCACCGGGACACAGAACACCGGGGAGCTGTTTTTT. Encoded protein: CASSSTGTQNTGELFF.

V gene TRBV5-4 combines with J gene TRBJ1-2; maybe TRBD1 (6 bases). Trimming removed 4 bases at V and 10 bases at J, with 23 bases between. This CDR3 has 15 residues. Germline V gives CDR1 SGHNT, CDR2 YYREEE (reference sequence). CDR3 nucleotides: TGTGCCAGCAGCCCACCCAAAGAACAGGGACCGAACTACACCTTC. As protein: CASSPPKEQGPNYTF.

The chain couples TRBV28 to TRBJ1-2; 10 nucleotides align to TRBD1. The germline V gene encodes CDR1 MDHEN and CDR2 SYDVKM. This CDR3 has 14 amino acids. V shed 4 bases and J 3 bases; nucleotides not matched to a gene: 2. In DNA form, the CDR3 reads TGTGCCAGCAGTTCGGGGACAGGGGACTATGGCTACACCTTC. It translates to CASSSGTGDYGYTF.

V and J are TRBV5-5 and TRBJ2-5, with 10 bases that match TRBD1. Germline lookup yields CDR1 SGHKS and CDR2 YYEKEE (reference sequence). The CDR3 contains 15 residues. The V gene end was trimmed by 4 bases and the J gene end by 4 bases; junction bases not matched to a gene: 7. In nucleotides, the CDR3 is TGTGCCAGCAGCCCCGGGACAGGGGTGACAGAGACCCAGTACTTC. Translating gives CASSPGTGVTETQYF.

The CDR3 nucleotides read TGCAGCGTTGACGGGGGGGATGGCACAGATACGCAGTATTTT. Its protein product is CSVDGGDGTDTQYF. V gene TRBV29-1 combines with J gene TRBJ2-3; 8 bases agree with TRBD2. Germline V CDR1 and CDR2: SQVTM, ANQGSEA. The V segment lost 3 bases and the J segment 1 base; nucleotides outside the gene matches: 3. This CDR3 is built from 14 residues.

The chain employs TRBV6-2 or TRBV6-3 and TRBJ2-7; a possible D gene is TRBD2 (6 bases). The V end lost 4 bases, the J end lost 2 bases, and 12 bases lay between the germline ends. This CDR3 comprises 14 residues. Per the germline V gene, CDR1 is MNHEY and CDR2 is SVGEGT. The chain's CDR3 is CASSWAGRAYEQYF. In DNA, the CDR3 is TGTGCCAGCAGTTGGGCGGGACGGGCCTACGAGCAGTACTTC.

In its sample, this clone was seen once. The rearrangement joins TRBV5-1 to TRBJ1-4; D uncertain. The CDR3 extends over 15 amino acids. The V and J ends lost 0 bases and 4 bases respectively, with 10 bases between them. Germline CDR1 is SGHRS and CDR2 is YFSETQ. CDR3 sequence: CASSLAGVYNEKLFF. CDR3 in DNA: TGCGCCAGCAGCTTGGCGGGAGTTTATAATGAAAAACTGTTTTTT.

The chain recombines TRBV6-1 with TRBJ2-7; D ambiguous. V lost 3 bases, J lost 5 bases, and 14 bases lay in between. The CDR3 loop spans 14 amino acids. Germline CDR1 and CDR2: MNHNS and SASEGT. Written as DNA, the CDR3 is TGTGCCAGCAGTGACAAAGGAGACGGTAACGAGCAGTACTTC. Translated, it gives CASSDKGDGNEQYF.

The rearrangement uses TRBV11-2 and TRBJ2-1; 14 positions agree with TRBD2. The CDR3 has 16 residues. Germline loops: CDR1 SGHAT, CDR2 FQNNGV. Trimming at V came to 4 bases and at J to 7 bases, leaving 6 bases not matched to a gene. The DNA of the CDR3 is TGTGCCAGCAGCTCGACTAGCGGGGGGGCGTGGAATGAGCAGTTCTTC. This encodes CASSSTSGGAWNEQFF.

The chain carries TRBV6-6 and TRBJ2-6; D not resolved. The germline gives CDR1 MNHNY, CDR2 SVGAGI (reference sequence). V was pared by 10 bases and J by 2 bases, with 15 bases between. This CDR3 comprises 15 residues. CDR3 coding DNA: TGTGCCACTAAAATAGAAACTACTGGGGCCAACGTCCTGACTTTC. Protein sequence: CATKIETTGANVLTF.

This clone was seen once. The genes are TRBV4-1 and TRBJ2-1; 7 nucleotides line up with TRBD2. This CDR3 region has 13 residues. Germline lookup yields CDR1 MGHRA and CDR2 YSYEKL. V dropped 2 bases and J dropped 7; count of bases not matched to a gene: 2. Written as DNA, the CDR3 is TGCGCCAGCAGCCAACTAGCGGAAAATGAGCAGTTCTTC. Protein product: CASSQLAENEQFF.

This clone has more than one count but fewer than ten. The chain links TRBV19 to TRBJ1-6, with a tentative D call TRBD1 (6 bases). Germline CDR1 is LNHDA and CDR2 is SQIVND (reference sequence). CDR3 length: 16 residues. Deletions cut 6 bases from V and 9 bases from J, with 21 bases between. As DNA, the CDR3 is TGTGCCAGTAGACCCACAATCGGGACCAGGGGTTCACCCCTCCACTTT. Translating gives CASRPTIGTRGSPLHF.

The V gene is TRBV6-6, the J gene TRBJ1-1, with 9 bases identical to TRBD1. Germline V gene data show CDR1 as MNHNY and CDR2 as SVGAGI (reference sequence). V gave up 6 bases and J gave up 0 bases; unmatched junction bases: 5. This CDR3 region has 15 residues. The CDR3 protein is CASSLTGGMNTEAFF. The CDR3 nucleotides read TGTGCCAGCAGCCTGACAGGGGGGATGAACACTGAAGCTTTCTTT.

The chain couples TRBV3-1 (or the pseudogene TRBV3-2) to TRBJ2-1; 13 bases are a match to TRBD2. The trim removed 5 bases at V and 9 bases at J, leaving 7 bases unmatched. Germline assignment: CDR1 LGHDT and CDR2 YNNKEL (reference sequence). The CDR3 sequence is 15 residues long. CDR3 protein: CASSTLAGGPGEQFF. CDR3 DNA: TGTGCCAGCAGCACACTAGCGGGGGGGCCGGGTGAGCAGTTCTTC.

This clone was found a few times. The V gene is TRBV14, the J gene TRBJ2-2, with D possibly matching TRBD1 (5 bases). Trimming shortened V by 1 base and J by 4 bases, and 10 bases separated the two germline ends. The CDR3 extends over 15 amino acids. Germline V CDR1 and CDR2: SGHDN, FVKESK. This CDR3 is CASSQAQGSTGELFF. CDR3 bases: TGTGCCAGCAGCCAAGCCCAGGGAAGCACCGGGGAGCTGTTTTTT.

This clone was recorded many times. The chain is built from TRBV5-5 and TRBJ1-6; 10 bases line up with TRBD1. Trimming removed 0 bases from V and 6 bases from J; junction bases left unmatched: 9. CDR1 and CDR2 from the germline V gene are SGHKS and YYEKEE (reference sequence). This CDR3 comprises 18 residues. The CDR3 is CASSLEVLGDRGNSPLHF. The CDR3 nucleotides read TGTGCCAGCAGCTTGGAGGTCTTGGGGGACAGGGGTAATTCACCCCTCCACTTT.

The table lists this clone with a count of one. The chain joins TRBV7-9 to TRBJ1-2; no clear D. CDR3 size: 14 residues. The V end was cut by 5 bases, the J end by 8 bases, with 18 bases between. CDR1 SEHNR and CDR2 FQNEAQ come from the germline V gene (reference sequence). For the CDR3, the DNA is TGTGCCAGCAGCCCCCAACCGACTCGAGGCGGCTACACCTTC. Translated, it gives CASSPQPTRGGYTF.

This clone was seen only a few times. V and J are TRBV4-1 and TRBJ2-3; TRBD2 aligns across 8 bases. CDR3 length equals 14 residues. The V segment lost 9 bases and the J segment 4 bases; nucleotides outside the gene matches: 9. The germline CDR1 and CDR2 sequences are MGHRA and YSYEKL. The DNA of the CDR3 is TGCGCCAGTAAGGCGGGGGGAACCTCAGATACGCAGTATTTT. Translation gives CASKAGGTSDTQYF.

The chain's CDR3 is CASSLSGGSIQPQHF. CDR3 bases: TGTGCCAGCAGCTTATCGGGAGGCTCGATACAGCCCCAGCATTTT. This rearrangement joins TRBV7-6 to TRBJ1-5, with unresolved D. The CDR3 loop spans 15 amino acids. Germline assignment: CDR1 SGHVS and CDR2 FNYEAQ. Trimming took 2 bases from V and 7 from J, leaving 15 bases between them.

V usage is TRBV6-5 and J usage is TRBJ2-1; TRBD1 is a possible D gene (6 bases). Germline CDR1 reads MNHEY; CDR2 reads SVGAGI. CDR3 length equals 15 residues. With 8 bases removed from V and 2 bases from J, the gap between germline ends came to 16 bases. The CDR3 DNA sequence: TGTGCCAGCGGCGTACAGGGTCGCCCCTACAATGAGCAGTTCTTC. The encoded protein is CASGVQGRPYNEQFF.

CDR3 in amino acids: CASSMTGGLGHEQYF. The DNA of the CDR3 is TGTGCCAGTAGTATGACGGGGGGATTGGGCCACGAGCAGTACTTC. The rearrangement links TRBV19 to TRBJ2-7; 7 bases are a match to TRBD2. CDR3 length: 15 residues. Germline trimming cut 3 bases from V and 5 bases from J; bases unmatched to any gene: 10. Germline CDR1 is LNHDA and CDR2 is SQIVND (reference sequence).

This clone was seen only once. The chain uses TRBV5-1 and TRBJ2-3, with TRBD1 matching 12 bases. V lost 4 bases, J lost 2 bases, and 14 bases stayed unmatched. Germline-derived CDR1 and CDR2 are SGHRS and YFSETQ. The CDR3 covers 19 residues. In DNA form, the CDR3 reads TGCGCCAGCAGCAAGGGACAGGGGGCGGGGGTTCGATTCACAGATACGCAGTATTTT. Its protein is CASSKGQGAGVRFTDTQYF.

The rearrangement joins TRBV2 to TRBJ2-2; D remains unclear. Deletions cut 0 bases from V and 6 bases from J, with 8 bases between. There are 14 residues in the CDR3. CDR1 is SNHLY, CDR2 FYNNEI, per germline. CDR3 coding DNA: TGTGCCAGCAGTGAAGCCGCAGGTCCCGGGGAGCTGTTTTTT. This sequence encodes CASSEAAGPGELFF.

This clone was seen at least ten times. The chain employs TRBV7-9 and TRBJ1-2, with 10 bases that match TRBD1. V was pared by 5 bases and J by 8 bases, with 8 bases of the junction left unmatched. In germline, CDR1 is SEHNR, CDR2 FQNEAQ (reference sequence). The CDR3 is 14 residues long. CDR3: CASSPDRGFSGYTF. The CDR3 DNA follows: TGTGCCAGCAGCCCGGACAGGGGGTTCTCGGGCTACACCTTC.

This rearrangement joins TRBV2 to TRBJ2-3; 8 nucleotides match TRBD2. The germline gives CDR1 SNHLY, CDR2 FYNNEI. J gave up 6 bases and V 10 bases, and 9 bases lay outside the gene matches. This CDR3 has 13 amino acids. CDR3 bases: TGTGCCACCCCAGCGGGGGACCCGGATACGCAGTATTTT. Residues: CATPAGDPDTQYF.